Sequencing of this T cell receptor (beta chain) was carried out in a study of breast tumors, draining lymph nodes, adjacent tissues. Breast cancer patients provided tissue from their axillary draining lymph nodes. Study-level findings and limits: The data were judged consistent with most tumor T cells coming from lymph node and expanding in tumor. Data only fit, rather than demonstrated, lymph node origin of most tumor T cells. Tumor repertoires ranked between lymph nodes and nontumor tissue in diversity, with V and J gene preferences.

V was pared by 4 bases and J by 3 bases, with 13 bases between. This CDR3 has 14 residues. Using its own MiXCR run on the multiplex PCR reads, TCRdb lists one record per CDR3 protein. This sample has approximately 230,000 distinct CDR3 sequences; less than 40% occur once, and the top ten carry approximately 3.6%. This clonotype has ten or more counts. Its target is unknown. The receptor's source is a female donor with breast cancer. Some clones in this sample may be carry-over from other donors' samples. The gene calls are TRBV12-3 or TRBV12-4 and TRBJ2-7; TRBD2 is a possible D gene (6 bases). The specimen was axillary lymph node tissue. CDR3 nucleotides: TGTGCCAGCAGTTGGAGGGGTGGGGGCTACGAGCAGTACTTC. Amino acid sequence: CASSWRGGGYEQYF.